This TCR beta chain was identified in a study of identical twins. In this sample, this clonotype turned up a few times. TCRdb recomputed calls from the 5' RACE reads with MiXCR, one row per CDR3 protein. The profile shows some 630,000 distinct CDR3 sequences, just over 7% of them singletons. This CDR3 is 17 amino acids long. V lost 1 base, J lost 0 bases, and 18 bases lay in between. Germline-derived CDR1 and CDR2 are DFQATT and SNEGSKA (reference sequence). The same data also contributed to another study, on yellow fever vaccine responses in identical twins.

The origin of this receptor is a young woman in good health. V and J are TRBV20-1 and TRBJ1-1, with a possible D match to TRBD1 (6 bases). Material for sequencing was PBMCs. The CDR3 DNA reads TGCAGTGCTAGAGGGAGTTGGGGGCTATCCATGAACACTGAAGCTTTCTTT. Residues: CSARGSWGLSMNTEAFF.